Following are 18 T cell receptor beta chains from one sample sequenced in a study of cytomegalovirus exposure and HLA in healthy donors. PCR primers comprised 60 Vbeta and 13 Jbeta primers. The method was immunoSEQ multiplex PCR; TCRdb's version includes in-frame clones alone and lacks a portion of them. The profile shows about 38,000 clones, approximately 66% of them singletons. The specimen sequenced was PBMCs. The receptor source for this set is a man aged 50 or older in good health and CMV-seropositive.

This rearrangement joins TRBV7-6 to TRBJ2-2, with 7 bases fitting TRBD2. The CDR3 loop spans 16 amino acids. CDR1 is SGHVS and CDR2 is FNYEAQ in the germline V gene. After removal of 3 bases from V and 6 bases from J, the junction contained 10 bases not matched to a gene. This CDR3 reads CASSLAPGGISGELFF. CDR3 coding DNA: TGTGCCAGCAGCTTGGCCCCGGGGGGAATATCCGGGGAGCTGTTTTTT.

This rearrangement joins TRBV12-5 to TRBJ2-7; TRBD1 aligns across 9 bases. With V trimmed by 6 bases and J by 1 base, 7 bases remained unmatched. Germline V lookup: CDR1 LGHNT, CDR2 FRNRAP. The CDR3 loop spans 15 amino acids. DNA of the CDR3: TGTGCTAGTGGGCTCCGACAGGGGGTGTCCTACGAGCAGTACTTC. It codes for CASGLRQGVSYEQYF.

CDR3 DNA sequence: TGTGCCAGTAGTATTCCGGGGGGCGGTGATTCACCCCTCCACTTT. Amino acids: CASSIPGGGDSPLHF. The rearrangement joins TRBV19 to TRBJ1-6, with D tentatively TRBD1 (6 bases). The CDR3 is made up of 15 amino acids. The germline gives CDR1 LNHDA, CDR2 SQIVND (reference sequence). V lost 3 bases and J lost 8, with 14 bases in between.

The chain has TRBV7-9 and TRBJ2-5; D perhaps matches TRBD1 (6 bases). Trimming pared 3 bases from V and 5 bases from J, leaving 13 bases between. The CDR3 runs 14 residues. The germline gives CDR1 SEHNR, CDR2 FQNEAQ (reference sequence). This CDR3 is CASSFTGMEETQYF. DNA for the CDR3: TGTGCCAGCAGCTTTACAGGGATGGAGGAGACCCAGTACTTC.

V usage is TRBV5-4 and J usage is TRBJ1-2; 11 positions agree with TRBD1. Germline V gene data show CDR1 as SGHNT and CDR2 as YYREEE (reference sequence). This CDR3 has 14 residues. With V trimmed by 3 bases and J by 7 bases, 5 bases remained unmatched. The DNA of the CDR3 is TGTGCCAGCAGCTCGGGGACAGGGGGATTTGGCTACACCTTC. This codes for CASSSGTGGFGYTF.

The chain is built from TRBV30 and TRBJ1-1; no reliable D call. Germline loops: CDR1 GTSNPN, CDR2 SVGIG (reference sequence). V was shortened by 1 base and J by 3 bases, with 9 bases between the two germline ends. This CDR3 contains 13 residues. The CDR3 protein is CAWSGGRDTEAFF. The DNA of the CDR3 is TGTGCCTGGAGTGGAGGGAGGGACACTGAAGCTTTCTTT.

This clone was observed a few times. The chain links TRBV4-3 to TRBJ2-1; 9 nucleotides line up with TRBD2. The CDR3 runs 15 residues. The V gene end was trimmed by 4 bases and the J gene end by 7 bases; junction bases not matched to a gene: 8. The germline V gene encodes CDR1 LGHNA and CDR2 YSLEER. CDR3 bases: TGCGCCAGCAGCCCGCGGGGGGGCACTTTAAATGAGCAGTTCTTC. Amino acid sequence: CASSPRGGTLNEQFF.

Here the CDR3 DNA reads TGTGCCATCAGTGAGCGAGCGGACGAGCAGTACTTC. This translates into CAISERADEQYF. V usage is TRBV10-3 and J usage is TRBJ2-7; TRBD2 is a possible D gene (5 bases). Germline V lookup: CDR1 ENHRY, CDR2 SYGVKD. The germline V and J ends were trimmed by 2 bases and 5 bases, with 7 bases remaining between them. The CDR3 is made up of 12 amino acids.

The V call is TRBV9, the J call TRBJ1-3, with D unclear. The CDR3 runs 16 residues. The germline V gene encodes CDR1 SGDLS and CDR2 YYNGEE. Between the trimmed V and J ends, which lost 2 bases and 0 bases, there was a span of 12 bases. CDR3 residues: CASSVSLENSGNTIYF. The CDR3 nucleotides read TGTGCCAGCAGCGTCAGTCTCGAAAACTCTGGAAACACCATATATTTT.

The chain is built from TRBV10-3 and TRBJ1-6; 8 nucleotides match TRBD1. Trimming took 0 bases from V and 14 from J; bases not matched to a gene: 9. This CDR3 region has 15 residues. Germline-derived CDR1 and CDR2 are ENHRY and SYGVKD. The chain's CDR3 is CAISESGQGAITLHF. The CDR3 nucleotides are TGTGCCATCAGTGAGTCCGGGCAGGGGGCAATCACCCTCCACTTT.

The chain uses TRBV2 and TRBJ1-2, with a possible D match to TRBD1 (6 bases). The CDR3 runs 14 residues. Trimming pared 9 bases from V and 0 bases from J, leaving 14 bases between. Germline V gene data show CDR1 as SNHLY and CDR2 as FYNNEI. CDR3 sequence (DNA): TGTGCCAGGGGGGGGGCGCGGACTAACTATGGCTACACCTTC. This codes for CARGGARTNYGYTF. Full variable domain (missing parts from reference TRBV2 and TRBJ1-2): EPEVTQTPSHQVTQMGQEVILRCVPISNHLYFYWYRQILGQKVEFLVSFYNNEISEKSEIFDDQFSVERPDGSNFTLKIRSTKLEDSAMYFCARGGARTNYGYTFGSGTRLTVV.

The DNA for the CDR3 is TGTGCCAGCAACTATTATGCGGGCGAGACCCAGTACTTC. Residues: CASNYYAGETQYF. The chain couples TRBV7-2 to TRBJ2-5, with D perhaps TRBD2 (5 bases). V was shortened by 7 bases and J by 5 bases, with 14 bases between the two germline ends. Germline CDR1 is SGHTA and CDR2 is FQGNSA. The CDR3 has 13 amino acids.

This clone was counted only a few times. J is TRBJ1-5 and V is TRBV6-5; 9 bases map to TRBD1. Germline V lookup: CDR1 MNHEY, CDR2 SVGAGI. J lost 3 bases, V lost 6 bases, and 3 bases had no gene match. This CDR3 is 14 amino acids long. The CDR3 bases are TGTGCCAGCAGGGGACAGGGTATCAATCAGCCCCAGCATTTT. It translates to CASRGQGINQPQHF.

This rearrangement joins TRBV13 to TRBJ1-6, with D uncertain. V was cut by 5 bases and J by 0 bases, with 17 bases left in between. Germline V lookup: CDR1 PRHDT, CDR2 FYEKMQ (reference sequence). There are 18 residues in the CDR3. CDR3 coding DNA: TGTGCCAGCAGCCCCGGGAGGGAAGGCATCTCCTATAATTCACCCCTCCACTTT. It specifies CASSPGREGISYNSPLHF.

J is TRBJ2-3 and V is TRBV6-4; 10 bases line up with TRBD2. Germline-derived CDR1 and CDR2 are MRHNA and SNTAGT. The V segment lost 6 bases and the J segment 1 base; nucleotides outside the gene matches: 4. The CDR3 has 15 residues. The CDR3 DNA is TGTGCCAGCAGCCTCACTAGCGGGGGCACAGATACGCAGTATTTT. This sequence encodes CASSLTSGGTDTQYF.

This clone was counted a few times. The CDR3 DNA sequence: TGTGCCAGCGCGGATCGCGGCGGCAATCAGCCCCAGCATTTT. As protein: CASADRGGNQPQHF. This chain connects TRBV28 to TRBJ1-5; no firm D call. Germline CDR1 and CDR2: MDHEN and SYDVKM. The CDR3 length is 14 residues. V was shortened by 8 bases and J by 2 bases, with 13 bases between the two germline ends.

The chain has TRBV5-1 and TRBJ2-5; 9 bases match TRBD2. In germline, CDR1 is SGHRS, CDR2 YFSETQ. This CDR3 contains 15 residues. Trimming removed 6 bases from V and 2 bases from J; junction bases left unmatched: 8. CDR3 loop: CASTPGTSLQETQYF. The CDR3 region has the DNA TGCGCCAGCACCCCCGGGACTAGCCTGCAAGAGACCCAGTACTTC.

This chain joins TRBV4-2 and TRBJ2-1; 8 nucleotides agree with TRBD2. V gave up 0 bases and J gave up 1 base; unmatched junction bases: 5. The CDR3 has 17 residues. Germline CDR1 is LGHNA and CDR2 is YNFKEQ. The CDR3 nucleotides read TGTGCCAGCAGCCAAGAAGGGGTAGCGGGATCCTACAATGAGCAGTTCTTC. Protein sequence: CASSQEGVAGSYNEQFF.